This T cell receptor beta chain was observed in a study of blood T cell repertoires in COVID-19. The wider study: In each case, the material was cDNA or gDNA derived from T cells, B-cell-depleted T cells, or PBMCs.

This CDR3 comprises 13 residues. J was trimmed by 4 bases and V by 10 bases; bases with no gene match: 7. Per germline, CDR1 MNHEY and CDR2 SVGAGI. Authors' processing steps: Amplification of reference gene primers was used by the study to estimate nucleated cell counts. TCRdb's copy holds only in-frame clones and misses some; the assay was immunoSEQ multiplex PCR. V and J calls and clone size are as listed in that table; D and trimming were resolved from the DNA. This sample carries almost 200,000 clones, about 86% of them seen once, and the ten largest clones take around 0.76%. The J gene is TRBJ2-1, the V gene TRBV6-5; 7 bases match TRBD1. This clonotype was sampled from a woman aged 70-85 years with acute or convalescent COVID-19. The specimen sequenced was peripheral blood. Written as DNA, the CDR3 is TGTGCCACATGGGACAGACAATACAATGAGCAGTTCTTC. Translating it yields CATWDRQYNEQFF.